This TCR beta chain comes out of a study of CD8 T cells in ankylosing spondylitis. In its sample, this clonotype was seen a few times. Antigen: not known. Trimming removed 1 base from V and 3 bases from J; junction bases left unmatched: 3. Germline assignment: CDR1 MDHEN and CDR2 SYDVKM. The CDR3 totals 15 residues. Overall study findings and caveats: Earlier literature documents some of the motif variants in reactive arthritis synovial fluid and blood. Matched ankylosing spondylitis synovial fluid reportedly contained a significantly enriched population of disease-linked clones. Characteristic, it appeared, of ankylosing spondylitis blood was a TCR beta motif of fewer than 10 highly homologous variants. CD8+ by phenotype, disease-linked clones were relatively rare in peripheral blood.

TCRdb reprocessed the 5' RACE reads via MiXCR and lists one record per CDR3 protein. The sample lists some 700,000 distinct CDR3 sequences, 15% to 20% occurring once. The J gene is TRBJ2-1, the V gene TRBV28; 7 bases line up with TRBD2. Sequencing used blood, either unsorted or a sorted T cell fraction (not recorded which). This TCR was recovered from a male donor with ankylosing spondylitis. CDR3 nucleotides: TGTGCCAGCAGTTTATTGGGGACTAACTACAATGAGCAGTTCTTC. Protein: CASSLLGTNYNEQFF.